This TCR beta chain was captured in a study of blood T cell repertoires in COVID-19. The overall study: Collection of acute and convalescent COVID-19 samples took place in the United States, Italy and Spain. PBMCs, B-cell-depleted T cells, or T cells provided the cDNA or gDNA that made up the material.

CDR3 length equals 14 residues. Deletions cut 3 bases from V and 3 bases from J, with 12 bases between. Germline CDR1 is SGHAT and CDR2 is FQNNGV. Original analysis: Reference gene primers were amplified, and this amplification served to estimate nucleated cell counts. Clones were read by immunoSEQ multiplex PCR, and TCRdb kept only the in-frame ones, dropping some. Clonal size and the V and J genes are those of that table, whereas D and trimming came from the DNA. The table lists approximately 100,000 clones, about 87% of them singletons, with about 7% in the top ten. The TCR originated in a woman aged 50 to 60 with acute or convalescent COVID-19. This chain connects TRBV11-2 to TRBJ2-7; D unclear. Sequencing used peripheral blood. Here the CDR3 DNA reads TGTGCCAGCAGCTTTTCCCACTCCGGCTACGAGCAGTACTTC. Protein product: CASSFSHSGYEQYF.